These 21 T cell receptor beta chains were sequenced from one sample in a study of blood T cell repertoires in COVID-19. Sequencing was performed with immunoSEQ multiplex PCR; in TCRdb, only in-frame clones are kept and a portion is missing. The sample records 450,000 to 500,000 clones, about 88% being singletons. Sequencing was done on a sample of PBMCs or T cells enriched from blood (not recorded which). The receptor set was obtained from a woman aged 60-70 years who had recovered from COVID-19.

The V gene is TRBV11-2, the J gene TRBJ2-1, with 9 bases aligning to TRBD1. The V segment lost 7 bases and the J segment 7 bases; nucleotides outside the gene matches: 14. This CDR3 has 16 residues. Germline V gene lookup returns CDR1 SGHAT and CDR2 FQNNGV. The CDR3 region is CASTQNRDRDGNEQFF. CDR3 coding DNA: TGTGCCAGCACCCAGAACCGGGACAGGGATGGAAATGAGCAGTTCTTC.

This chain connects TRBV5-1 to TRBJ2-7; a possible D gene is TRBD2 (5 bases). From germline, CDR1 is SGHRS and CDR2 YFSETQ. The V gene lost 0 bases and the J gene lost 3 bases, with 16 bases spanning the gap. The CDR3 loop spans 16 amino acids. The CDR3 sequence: CASSLAGVPPSYEQYF. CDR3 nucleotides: TGCGCCAGCAGCTTGGCCGGGGTCCCGCCAAGCTACGAGCAGTACTTC.

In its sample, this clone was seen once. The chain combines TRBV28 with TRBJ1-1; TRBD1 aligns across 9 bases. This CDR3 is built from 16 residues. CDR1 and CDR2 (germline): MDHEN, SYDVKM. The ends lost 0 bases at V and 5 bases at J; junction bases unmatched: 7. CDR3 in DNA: TGTGCCAGCAGTTTATGGGGACAGGGAGCGAGGACTGAAGCTTTCTTT. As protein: CASSLWGQGARTEAFF.

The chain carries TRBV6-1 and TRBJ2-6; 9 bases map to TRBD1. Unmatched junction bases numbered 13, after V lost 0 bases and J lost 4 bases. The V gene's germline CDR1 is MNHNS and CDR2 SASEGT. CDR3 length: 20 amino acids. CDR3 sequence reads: CASSEALKDRGSSGANVLTF. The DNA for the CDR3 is TGTGCCAGCAGTGAAGCGCTTAAGGACAGGGGAAGTTCCGGGGCCAACGTCCTGACTTTC.

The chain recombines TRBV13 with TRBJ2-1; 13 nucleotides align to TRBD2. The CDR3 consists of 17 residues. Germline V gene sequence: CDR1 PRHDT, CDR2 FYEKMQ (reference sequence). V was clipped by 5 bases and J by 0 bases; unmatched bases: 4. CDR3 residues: CASSQTSGGSSYNEQFF. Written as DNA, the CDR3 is TGTGCCAGCAGCCAGACTAGCGGGGGGAGCTCCTACAATGAGCAGTTCTTC.

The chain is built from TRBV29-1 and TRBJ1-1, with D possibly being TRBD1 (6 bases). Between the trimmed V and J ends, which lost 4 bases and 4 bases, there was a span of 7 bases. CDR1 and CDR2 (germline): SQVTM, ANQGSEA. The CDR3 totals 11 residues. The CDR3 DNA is TGCAGCGTTGGGGGGCTCACTGAAGCTTTCTTT. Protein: CSVGGLTEAFF.

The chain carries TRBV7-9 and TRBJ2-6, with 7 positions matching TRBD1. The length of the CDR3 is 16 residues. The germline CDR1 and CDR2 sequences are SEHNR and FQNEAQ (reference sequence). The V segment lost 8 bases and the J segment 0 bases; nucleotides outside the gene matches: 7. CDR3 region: CASVHRGNSGANVLTF. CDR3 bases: TGTGCCAGCGTTCACAGGGGAAACTCTGGGGCCAACGTCCTGACTTTC.

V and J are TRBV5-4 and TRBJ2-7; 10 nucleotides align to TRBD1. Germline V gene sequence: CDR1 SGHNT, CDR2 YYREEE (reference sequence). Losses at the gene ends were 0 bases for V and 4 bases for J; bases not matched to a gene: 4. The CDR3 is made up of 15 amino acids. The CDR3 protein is CASSLGQGAMYEQYF. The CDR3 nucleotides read TGTGCCAGCAGCTTGGGACAGGGGGCAATGTACGAGCAGTACTTC.

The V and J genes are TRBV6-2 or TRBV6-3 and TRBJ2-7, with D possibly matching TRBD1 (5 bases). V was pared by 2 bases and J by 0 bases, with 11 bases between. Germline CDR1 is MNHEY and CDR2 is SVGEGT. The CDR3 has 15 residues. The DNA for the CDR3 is TGTGCCAGCAGTTACGGCAGGGAAAGCTCCTACGAGCAGTACGTC. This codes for CASSYGRESSYEQYV.

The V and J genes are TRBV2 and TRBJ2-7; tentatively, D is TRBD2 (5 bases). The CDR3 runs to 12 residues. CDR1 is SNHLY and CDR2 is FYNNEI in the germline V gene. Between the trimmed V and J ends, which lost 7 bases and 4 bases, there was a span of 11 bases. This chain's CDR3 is CASNGRDYEQYF. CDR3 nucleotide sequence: TGTGCCAGCAACGGTCGGGATTACGAGCAGTACTTC.

The DNA of the CDR3 is TGTGCCAGCACCAACAGACAGGGCTTGGACAATGAGCAGTTCTTC. Its translation is CASTNRQGLDNEQFF. This chain connects TRBV6-5 to TRBJ2-1; 7 nucleotides line up with TRBD1. The germline V gene encodes CDR1 MNHEY and CDR2 SVGAGI. The CDR3 loop spans 15 amino acids. J lost 5 bases, V lost 7 bases, and 11 bases had no gene match.

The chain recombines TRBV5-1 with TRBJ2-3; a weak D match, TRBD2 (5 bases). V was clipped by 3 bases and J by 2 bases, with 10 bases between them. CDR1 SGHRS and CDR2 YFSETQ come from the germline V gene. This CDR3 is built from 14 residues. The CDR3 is CASSSTSSTDTQYF. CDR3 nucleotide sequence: TGCGCCAGCAGCTCCACTAGTTCCACAGATACGCAGTATTTT.

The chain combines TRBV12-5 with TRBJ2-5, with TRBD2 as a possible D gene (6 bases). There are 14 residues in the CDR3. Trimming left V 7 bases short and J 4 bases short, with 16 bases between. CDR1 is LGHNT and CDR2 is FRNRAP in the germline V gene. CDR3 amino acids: CASAPEGRPETQYF. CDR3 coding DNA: TGTGCTAGTGCCCCGGAAGGGAGGCCAGAGACCCAGTACTTC.

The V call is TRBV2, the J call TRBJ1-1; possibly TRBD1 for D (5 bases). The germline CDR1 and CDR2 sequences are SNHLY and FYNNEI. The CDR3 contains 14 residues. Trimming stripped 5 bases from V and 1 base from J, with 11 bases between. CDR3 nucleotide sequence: TGTGCCAGCAGTTTCTCGGGGGAGAACACTGAAGCTTTCTTT. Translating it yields CASSFSGENTEAFF. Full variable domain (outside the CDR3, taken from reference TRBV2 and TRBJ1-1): EPEVTQTPSHQVTQMGQEVILRCVPISNHLYFYWYRQILGQKVEFLVSFYNNEISEKSEIFDDQFSVERPDGSNFTLKIRSTKLEDSAMYFCASSFSGENTEAFFGQGTRLTVV.

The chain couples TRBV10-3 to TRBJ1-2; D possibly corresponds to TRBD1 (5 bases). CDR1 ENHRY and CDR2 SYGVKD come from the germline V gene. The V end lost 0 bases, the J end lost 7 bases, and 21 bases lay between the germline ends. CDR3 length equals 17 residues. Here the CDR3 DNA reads TGTGCCATCAGTGAGTCTATGGAGAAGGGGATTTTCAGTGGCTACACCTTC. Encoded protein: CAISESMEKGIFSGYTF.

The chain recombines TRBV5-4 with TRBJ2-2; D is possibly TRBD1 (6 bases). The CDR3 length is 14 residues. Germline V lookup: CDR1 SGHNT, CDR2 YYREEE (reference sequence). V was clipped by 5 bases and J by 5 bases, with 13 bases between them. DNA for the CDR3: TGTGCCAGCAGAAAATTTACAGGGACCGGGGAGCTGTTTTTT. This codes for CASRKFTGTGELFF.

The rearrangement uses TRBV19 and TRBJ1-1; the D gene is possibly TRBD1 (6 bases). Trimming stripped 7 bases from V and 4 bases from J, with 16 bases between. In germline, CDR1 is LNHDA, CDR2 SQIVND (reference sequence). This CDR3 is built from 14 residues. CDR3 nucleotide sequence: TGTGCCAGTACCAACTCGGTGGACAGCACTGAAGCTTTCTTT. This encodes CASTNSVDSTEAFF.

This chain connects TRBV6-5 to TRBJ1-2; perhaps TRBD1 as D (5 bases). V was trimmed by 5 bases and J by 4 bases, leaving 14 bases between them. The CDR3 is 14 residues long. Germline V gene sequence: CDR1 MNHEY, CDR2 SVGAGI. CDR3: CASSPLDSPYGYTF. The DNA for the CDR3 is TGTGCCAGCAGTCCACTTGACAGCCCCTATGGCTACACCTTC.

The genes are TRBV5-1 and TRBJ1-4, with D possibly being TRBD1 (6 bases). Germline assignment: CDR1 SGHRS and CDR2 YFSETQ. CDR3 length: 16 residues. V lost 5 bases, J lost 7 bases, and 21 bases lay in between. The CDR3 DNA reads TGCGCCAGCAGTCCCCAGGGTGGAGTAGGGGGTGAAAAACTGTTTTTT. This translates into CASSPQGGVGGEKLFF.

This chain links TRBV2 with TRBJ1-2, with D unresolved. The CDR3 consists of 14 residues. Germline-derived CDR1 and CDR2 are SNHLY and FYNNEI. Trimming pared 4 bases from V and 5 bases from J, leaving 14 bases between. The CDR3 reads CASSVNPLPYGYTF. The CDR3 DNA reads TGTGCCAGCAGTGTAAACCCCCTACCATATGGCTACACCTTC. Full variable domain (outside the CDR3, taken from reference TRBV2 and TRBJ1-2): EPEVTQTPSHQVTQMGQEVILRCVPISNHLYFYWYRQILGQKVEFLVSFYNNEISEKSEIFDDQFSVERPDGSNFTLKIRSTKLEDSAMYFCASSVNPLPYGYTFGSGTRLTVV.

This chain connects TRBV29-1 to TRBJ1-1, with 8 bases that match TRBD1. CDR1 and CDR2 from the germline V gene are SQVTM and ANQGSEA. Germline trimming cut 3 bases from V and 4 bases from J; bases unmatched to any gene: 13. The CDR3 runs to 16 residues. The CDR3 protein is CSVEGDPLTGGTEAFF. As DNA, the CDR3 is TGCAGCGTTGAGGGTGACCCATTAACAGGGGGCACTGAAGCTTTCTTT.